This TCR beta chain was retrieved from a study of cytomegalovirus exposure and HLA in healthy donors. Findings of the study overall: Cytomegalovirus association was listed for about 180 TCR beta chains. With high specificity and sensitivity, the classifier reportedly diagnosed cytomegalovirus status. The tendency of first-cohort TCR clusters to co-occur in the 130 or so validation repertoires was identified by a subsequent analysis. Most observed TCR sequences were rare, whereas some public TCRs were detected in many donors.

Assay: immunoSEQ multiplex PCR; the TCRdb copy retains only in-frame clones and omits some. The sample includes some 49,000 clones, about 94% of them seen just once. The CDR3 consists of 14 residues. CDR1 and CDR2 from the germline V gene are SGDLS and YYNGEE. V lost 2 bases, J lost 5 bases, and 5 bases stayed unmatched. Turning to this clone: The target antigen is unknown.

Specimen: PBMCs. The receptor's source is a woman between 18 and 30 years old in good health and CMV-seropositive. V usage is TRBV9 and J usage is TRBJ2-5; 8 bases fit TRBD2. DNA for the CDR3: TGTGCCAGCAGCGTCAGCGGGAGCTCGGAGACCCAGTACTTC. Protein sequence: CASSVSGSSETQYF.